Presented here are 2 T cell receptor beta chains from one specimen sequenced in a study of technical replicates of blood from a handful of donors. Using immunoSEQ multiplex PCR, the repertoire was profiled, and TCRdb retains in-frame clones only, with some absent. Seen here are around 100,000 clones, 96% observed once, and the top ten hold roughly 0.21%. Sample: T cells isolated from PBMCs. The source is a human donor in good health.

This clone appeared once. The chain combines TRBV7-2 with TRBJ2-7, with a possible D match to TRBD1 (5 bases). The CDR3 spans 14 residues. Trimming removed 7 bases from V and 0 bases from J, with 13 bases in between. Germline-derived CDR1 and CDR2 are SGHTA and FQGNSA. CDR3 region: CASTQTATSYEQYF. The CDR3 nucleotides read TGTGCCAGCACCCAGACAGCGACCTCCTACGAGCAGTACTTC. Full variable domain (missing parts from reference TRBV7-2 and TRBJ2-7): GAGVSQSPSNKVTEKGKDVELRCDPISGHTALYWYRQSLGQGLEFLIYFQGNSAPDKSGLPSDRFSAERTGGSVSTLTIQRTQQEDSAVYLCASTQTATSYEQYFGPGTRLTVT.

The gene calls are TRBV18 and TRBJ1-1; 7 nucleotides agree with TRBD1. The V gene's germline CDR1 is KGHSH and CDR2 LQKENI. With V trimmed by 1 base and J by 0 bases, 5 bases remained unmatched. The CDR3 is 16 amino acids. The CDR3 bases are TGTGCCAGCTCACCACAGGGACAGACTATGAACACTGAAGCTTTCTTT. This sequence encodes CASSPQGQTMNTEAFF.